These 5 T cell receptor beta chains were all obtained from the same sample, sequenced in a study of blood T cell repertoires in COVID-19. Sequencing used immunoSEQ multiplex PCR; TCRdb keeps in-frame clones, though not all of them. The table records 380,000 or so clones, roughly 90% of them present only once. Specimen: peripheral blood. Source of these receptors: a man aged 40-55 years with acute or convalescent COVID-19.

The chain is built from TRBV5-6 and TRBJ1-2, with 8 nucleotides matching TRBD1. The length of the CDR3 is 14 residues. The junction had 9 bases not matched to a gene; V was cut back by 5 bases and J by 6 bases. Germline V CDR1 and CDR2: SGHDT, YYEEEE. The CDR3 is CASSLRRGRDGYTF. The DNA of the CDR3 is TGTGCCAGCAGTTTGCGCAGGGGGCGCGATGGCTACACCTTC.

The chain recombines TRBV28 with TRBJ1-1, with D perhaps TRBD1 (5 bases). Germline V lookup: CDR1 MDHEN, CDR2 SYDVKM. V was shortened by 2 bases and J by 4 bases, with 14 bases between the two germline ends. This CDR3 region has 15 residues. CDR3 sequence (DNA): TGTGCCAGCAGTTTAGTAGCAGGGTTGGGCACTGAAGCTTTCTTT. It codes for CASSLVAGLGTEAFF.

The CDR3 loop reads CASKTGQETYEQYF. The CDR3 coding sequence is TGTGCCAGCAAAACGGGACAGGAGACCTACGAGCAGTACTTC. V is TRBV5-5 and J is TRBJ2-7; 8 nucleotides agree with TRBD1. CDR1 is SGHKS and CDR2 is YYEKEE in the germline V gene (reference sequence). Trimming cost V 6 bases and J 2 bases; bases outside gene matches: 7. This CDR3 is built from 14 residues.

This sequence joins TRBV5-3 and TRBJ2-7; D is unresolved. TRBV5-3 is sorted into the ORF group, with uncertain function. V gave up 1 base and J gave up 1 base, with 6 bases separating them. This CDR3 is 13 amino acids long. The CDR3 bases are TGTGCCAGAAGCTTGTACAGATCCTACGAGCAGTACTTC. Translated: CARSLYRSYEQYF.

This chain connects TRBV4-2 to TRBJ1-2; 8 positions agree with TRBD1. The CDR3 spans 16 residues. The V segment lost 3 bases and the J segment 4 bases; nucleotides outside the gene matches: 10. The V gene's germline CDR1 is LGHNA and CDR2 YNFKEQ. CDR3 nucleotide sequence: TGTGCCAGCAGCCAGGCCGAGGGACAGGCGACCTATGGCTACACCTTC. It is translated as CASSQAEGQATYGYTF.